These 18 T cell receptor beta chains were sequenced from one sample in a study of cytomegalovirus exposure and HLA in healthy donors. 13 Jbeta primers and 60 Vbeta primers were used for the PCR. Sequenced by immunoSEQ multiplex PCR; TCRdb stores in-frame clones only, minus some. The sample comprises fewer than 110,000 clones, roughly 80% of which are singletons, and roughly 3.9% rests with the top ten. The sample consisted of PBMCs. All receptors come from a man aged 50-59 years in good health and CMV-seropositive.

The chain couples TRBV6-5 to TRBJ2-1; TRBD1 is a possible D gene (6 bases). There are 15 residues in the CDR3. Germline lookup yields CDR1 MNHEY and CDR2 SVGAGI. Between the trimmed V and J ends, which lost 6 bases and 0 bases, there was a span of 12 bases. The CDR3 DNA follows: TGTGCCAGCAGAAATACAGGGTTCTCCTACAATGAGCAGTTCTTC. It encodes CASRNTGFSYNEQFF.

The rearrangement links TRBV5-4 to TRBJ2-3; D remains unclear. Germline V gives CDR1 SGHNT, CDR2 YYREEE (reference sequence). V was pared by 5 bases and J by 4 bases, with 11 bases between. The CDR3 runs 13 residues. The CDR3 reads CASRPWSADTQYF. CDR3 DNA sequence: TGTGCCAGCAGACCATGGAGCGCAGATACGCAGTATTTT. The entire variable domain, with the rest obtained from reference TRBV5-4 and TRBJ2-3, is as follows: ETGVTQSPTHLIKTRGQQVTLRCSSQSGHNTVSWYQQALGQGPQFIFQYYREEENGRGNFPPRFSGLQFPNYSSELNVNALELDDSALYLCASRPWSADTQYFGPGTRLTVL.

The chain links TRBV19 to TRBJ2-5; 10 nucleotides line up with TRBD2. From germline, CDR1 is LNHDA and CDR2 SQIVND (reference sequence). J was trimmed by 7 bases and V by 6 bases; bases with no gene match: 8. CDR3 length: 14 residues. The CDR3 sequence: CASRDSGRYRTQYF. In DNA form, the CDR3 reads TGTGCCAGTAGGGATAGCGGGAGGTACCGGACCCAGTACTTC.

The V and J genes are TRBV19 and TRBJ2-7; 16 positions agree with TRBD2. Looked up from germline, CDR1 is LNHDA and CDR2 is SQIVND (reference sequence). The J segment lost 7 bases and the V segment lost 10 bases, leaving 13 bases of the junction unmatched. This CDR3 has 16 residues. CDR3 in amino acids: CATSSVGTSGREEQYF. The CDR3, as DNA: TGTGCCACATCCTCGGTGGGGACTAGCGGGAGGGAAGAGCAGTACTTC.

The rearrangement links TRBV6-4 to TRBJ2-2; 7 nucleotides line up with TRBD2. CDR1 is MRHNA, CDR2 SNTAGT, per germline. J gave up 5 bases and V 0 bases, and 6 bases lay outside the gene matches. The CDR3 consists of 16 residues. The CDR3 region is CASSDSGSGGTGELFF. The CDR3 DNA reads TGTGCCAGCAGTGACTCAGGGTCGGGAGGAACCGGGGAGCTGTTTTTT.

The gene calls are TRBV5-1 and TRBJ1-2, with a possible D match to TRBD1 (6 bases). The CDR3 contains 18 residues. The V end was cut by 6 bases, the J end by 3 bases, with 27 bases between. CDR1 and CDR2 from the germline V gene are SGHRS and YFSETQ. The CDR3 sequence: CASTPGEEWGGADYGYTF. CDR3 nucleotide sequence: TGCGCCAGCACCCCGGGGGAGGAATGGGGGGGCGCGGACTATGGCTACACCTTC. The variable domain in full, completed from reference TRBV5-1 and TRBJ1-2, reads KAGVTQTPRYLIKTRGQQVTLSCSPISGHRSVSWYQQTPGQGLQFLFEYFSETQRNKGNFPGRFSGRQFSNSRSEMNVSTLELGDSALYLCASTPGEEWGGADYGYTFGSGTRLTVV.

As DNA, the CDR3 is TGTGCCAGCAGTGAAAGACTAGCCCACGAGCAGTACTTC. Translated: CASSERLAHEQYF. The chain joins TRBV2 to TRBJ2-7, with 7 bases that match TRBD2. The junction had 3 bases not matched to a gene; V was cut back by 2 bases and J by 5 bases. The CDR3 is made up of 13 amino acids. Germline lookup yields CDR1 SNHLY and CDR2 FYNNEI.

This chain connects TRBV19 to TRBJ1-1; maybe TRBD1 (5 bases). CDR1 is LNHDA, CDR2 SQIVND, per germline (reference sequence). V was clipped by 7 bases and J by 3 bases, with 15 bases between them. There are 14 residues in the CDR3. The CDR3 DNA is TGTGCCAGTAAGCGAGATGGGGCGGACACTGAAGCTTTCTTT. Translated, it gives CASKRDGADTEAFF.

This clone was found a few times. V usage is TRBV19 and J usage is TRBJ2-7; maybe TRBD1 (7 bases). Germline V gives CDR1 LNHDA, CDR2 SQIVND (reference sequence). The CDR3 totals 12 residues. Deletions cut 10 bases from V and 7 bases from J, with 17 bases between. This CDR3 reads CATSQQGREQYF. The CDR3 region has the DNA TGTGCCACTTCGCAACAGGGGAGGGAGCAGTACTTC.

The chain links TRBV27 to TRBJ2-1, with a possible D match to TRBD2 (5 bases). Germline CDR1 reads MNHEY; CDR2 reads SMNVEV (reference sequence). This CDR3 has 15 residues. V gave up 5 bases and J gave up 0 bases, with 11 bases separating them. DNA for the CDR3: TGTGCCAGCAGTCCGGACTTAGGCTCCTACAATGAGCAGTTCTTC. It translates to CASSPDLGSYNEQFF.

This chain joins TRBV6-1 and TRBJ1-5, with TRBD1 matching over 7 bases. Trimming took 2 bases from V and 4 from J; bases not matched to a gene: 2. Per germline, CDR1 MNHNS and CDR2 SASEGT. The length of the CDR3 is 14 residues. CDR3 coding DNA: TGTGCCAGCAGTGAATTGACAGGGAATCAGCCCCAGCATTTT. Protein product: CASSELTGNQPQHF.

This chain joins TRBV4-3 and TRBJ1-2; D is uncertain. CDR3 length: 14 amino acids. Germline V gene data show CDR1 as LGHNA and CDR2 as YSLEER. Trimming shortened V by 0 bases and J by 0 bases, and 5 bases separated the two germline ends. The CDR3 coding sequence is TGCGCCAGCAGCCAAGATTTCACTAACTATGGCTACACCTTC. Residues: CASSQDFTNYGYTF.

The chain combines TRBV6-1 with TRBJ1-1, with 7 bases identical to TRBD1. CDR1 MNHNS and CDR2 SASEGT come from the germline V gene. This CDR3 comprises 13 residues. Losses at the gene ends were 8 bases for V and 0 bases for J; bases not matched to a gene: 3. This CDR3 reads CASDRDLNTEAFF. Written as DNA, the CDR3 is TGTGCCAGCGACAGGGACCTGAACACTGAAGCTTTCTTT.

In this sample, this clone turned up once. This chain links TRBV10-1 with TRBJ2-3; tentatively, D is TRBD1 (5 bases). CDR1 WNHNN and CDR2 SYGVQD come from the germline V gene (reference sequence). Trimming shortened V by 3 bases and J by 3 bases, and 10 bases separated the two germline ends. The CDR3 loop spans 14 amino acids. CDR3 amino acids: CASSETGSTDTQYF. The CDR3 DNA reads as TGCGCCAGCAGTGAAACAGGTTCGACAGATACGCAGTATTTT.

This chain connects TRBV29-1 to TRBJ1-2; possibly TRBD1 for D (5 bases). With 3 bases removed from V and 3 bases from J, the gap between germline ends came to 11 bases. The CDR3 is 13 amino acids. Germline CDR1 and CDR2: SQVTM and ANQGSEA. CDR3 sequence: CSVDRAWDYGYTF. The DNA for the CDR3 is TGCAGCGTTGACAGGGCATGGGACTATGGCTACACCTTC.

This clone was seen just once. The chain is built from TRBV19 and TRBJ2-4, with 9 nucleotides matching TRBD1. The CDR3 spans 16 residues. Germline CDR1 and CDR2: LNHDA and SQIVND (reference sequence). Trimming took 7 bases from V and 0 from J; bases not matched to a gene: 7. The CDR3 region has the DNA TGTGCCAGTACCAGGACAGGGGAGTTAGCCAAAAACATTCAGTACTTC. Translated, it gives CASTRTGELAKNIQYF.

J is TRBJ2-7 and V is TRBV10-1, with 9 bases identical to TRBD2. With 6 bases clipped from V and 6 bases from J, the junction kept 6 bases outside the gene matches. CDR1 is WNHNN and CDR2 is SYGVQD in the germline V gene (reference sequence). The CDR3 covers 13 residues. The chain's CDR3 is CASSPGLALEQYF. The CDR3 DNA reads as TGCGCCAGCAGCCCGGGACTAGCCCTCGAGCAGTACTTC.

The chain combines TRBV9 with TRBJ2-7; D is unresolved. The V end lost 0 bases, the J end lost 7 bases, and 11 bases lay between the germline ends. The CDR3 contains 13 residues. CDR1 and CDR2 from the germline V gene are SGDLS and YYNGEE. CDR3 residues: CASSVDGSREQYF. CDR3 nucleotide sequence: TGTGCCAGCAGCGTAGACGGTTCTCGGGAGCAGTACTTC.